This T cell receptor beta chain was obtained from a study of shared clonotypes between healthy human individuals. Study results and caveats: At large depth, rarefaction still showed sorted-subset sequencing to be incomplete.

The ends lost 8 bases at V and 2 bases at J; junction bases unmatched: 6. Germline V gives CDR1 SEHNR, CDR2 FQNEAQ (reference sequence). This CDR3 has 13 amino acids. Notes on this clone: Antigen unknown.

Here immunoSEQ multiplex PCR was the method, and the copy in TCRdb shows in-frame clones only, minus some. The table has about 1,800,000 clones, approximately 94% seen once. Cells designated naive CD8 were CD45RO-negative and were positively selected for CCR7, with terminally differentiated effector memory CD45RA+ cells excluded. The J gene is TRBJ2-7, the V gene TRBV7-9, with 7 bases that match TRBD2. The TCR originated in a man younger than 30 in good health. Input material: naive CD8+ T cells sorted from blood. The CDR3 nucleotides are TGTGCCAGCGGCGGACTAGACCCCTACGAGCAGTACTTC. Its protein product is CASGGLDPYEQYF.